The 5 T cell receptor beta chains listed next were all sequenced from one sample in a study of OX40 agonist ivuxolimab in advanced cancers. Profiling relied on immunoSEQ multiplex PCR, and the TCRdb table lists in-frame clones only, not all of them. The sample yields about 6,000 clones, around 84% seen once. Here the sequenced sample was CD4+ or CD8+ T cells sorted from blood, taken in a trial of the OX40 agonist ivuxolimab. These receptors all stem from an adult with an advanced solid tumor such as melanoma, head and neck, liver or kidney cancer.

The CDR3 DNA reads as TGTGCCAGCAGTGGCCCGTCCTACGAGCAGTACTTC. Amino acid sequence: CASSGPSYEQYF. The J gene is TRBJ2-7, the V gene TRBV6-5; D not certain. The V and J ends lost 5 bases and 1 base respectively, with 6 bases between them. Germline CDR1 is MNHEY and CDR2 is SVGAGI. The CDR3 extends over 12 amino acids.

The chain is built from TRBV18 and TRBJ2-5; 16 bases are shared with TRBD2. Trimming cost V 5 bases and J 3 bases; bases outside gene matches: 12. The germline V gene encodes CDR1 KGHSH and CDR2 LQKENI. CDR3 length equals 19 residues. The CDR3 bases are TGTGCCAGCTCAACGGGACTAGCGGGAGGGCCTAGGTGGGAAGAGACCCAGTACTTC. Protein product: CASSTGLAGGPRWEETQYF.

The chain has TRBV30 and TRBJ2-7; possibly TRBD2 for D (6 bases). Deletions cut 0 bases from V and 7 bases from J, with 13 bases between. This CDR3 contains 13 residues. The germline V gene has CDR1 GTSNPN and CDR2 SVGIG (reference sequence). CDR3 residues: CAWSVNDGGEQYF. The CDR3 coding sequence is TGTGCCTGGAGTGTAAACGACGGAGGGGAGCAGTACTTC. Together with reference TRBV30 and TRBJ2-7, the CDR3 gives the full variable domain: SQTIHQWPATLVQPVGSPLSLECTVEGTSNPNLYWYRQAAGRGLQLLFYSVGIGQISSEVPQNLSASRPQDRQFILSSKKLLLSDSGFYLCAWSVNDGGEQYFGPGTRLTVT.

The V and J genes are TRBV9 and TRBJ2-1; 9 bases are shared with TRBD2. The ends lost 3 bases at V and 4 bases at J; junction bases unmatched: 2. Germline-derived CDR1 and CDR2 are SGDLS and YYNGEE. The CDR3 spans 14 residues. The CDR3 DNA reads TGTGCCAGCAGCGCAGCGGGGGGTTACAATGAGCAGTTCTTC. Protein product: CASSAAGGYNEQFF.

The gene calls are TRBV27 and TRBJ2-2, with D tentatively TRBD2 (5 bases). V was clipped by 2 bases and J by 0 bases, with 10 bases between them. Germline V gene lookup returns CDR1 MNHEY and CDR2 SMNVEV (reference sequence). The CDR3 totals 16 residues. CDR3 nucleotides: TGTGCCAGCAGTTTAATAGGACTTACGAACACCGGGGAGCTGTTTTTT. Amino acids: CASSLIGLTNTGELFF.